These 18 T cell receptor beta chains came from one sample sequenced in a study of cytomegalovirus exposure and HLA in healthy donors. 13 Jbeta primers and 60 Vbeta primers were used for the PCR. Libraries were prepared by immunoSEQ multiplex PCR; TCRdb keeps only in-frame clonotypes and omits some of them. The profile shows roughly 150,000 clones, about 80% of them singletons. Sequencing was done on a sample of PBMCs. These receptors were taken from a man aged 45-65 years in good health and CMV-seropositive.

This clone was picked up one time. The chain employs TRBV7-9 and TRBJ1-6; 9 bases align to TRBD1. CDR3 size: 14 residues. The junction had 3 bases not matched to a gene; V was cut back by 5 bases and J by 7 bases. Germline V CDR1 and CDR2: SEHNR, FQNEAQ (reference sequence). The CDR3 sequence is CASSPTGGNSPLHF. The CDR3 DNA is TGTGCCAGCAGCCCGACAGGGGGGAATTCACCCCTCCACTTT.

CDR3 residues: CASSLGGRVHYEQYF. CDR3 bases: TGTGCCAGCAGCTTAGGGGGGAGGGTCCACTACGAGCAGTACTTC. J is TRBJ2-7 and V is TRBV7-2, with 7 bases that match TRBD2. Germline CDR1 reads SGHTA; CDR2 reads FQGNSA. The CDR3 consists of 15 residues. V trimming: 1 base; J trimming: 3 bases; junction bases outside the gene matches: 6. Based on the CDR3 plus reference TRBV7-2 and TRBJ2-7, the full variable domain is GAGVSQSPSNKVTEKGKDVELRCDPISGHTALYWYRQSLGQGLEFLIYFQGNSAPDKSGLPSDRFSAERTGGSVSTLTIQRTQQEDSAVYLCASSLGGRVHYEQYFGPGTRLTVT.

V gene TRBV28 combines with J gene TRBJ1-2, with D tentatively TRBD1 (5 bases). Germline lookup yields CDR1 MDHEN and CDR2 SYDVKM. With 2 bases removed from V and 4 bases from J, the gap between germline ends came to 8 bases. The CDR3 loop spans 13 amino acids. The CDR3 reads CASSLGAVYGYTF. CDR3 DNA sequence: TGTGCCAGCAGTTTAGGGGCAGTCTATGGCTACACCTTC.

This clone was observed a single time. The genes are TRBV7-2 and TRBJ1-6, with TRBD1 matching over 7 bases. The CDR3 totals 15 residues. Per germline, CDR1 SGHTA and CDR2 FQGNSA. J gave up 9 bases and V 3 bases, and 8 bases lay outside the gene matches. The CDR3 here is CASSFSDRSASPLHF. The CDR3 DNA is TGTGCCAGCAGCTTCTCGGACAGGTCAGCTTCACCCCTCCACTTT.

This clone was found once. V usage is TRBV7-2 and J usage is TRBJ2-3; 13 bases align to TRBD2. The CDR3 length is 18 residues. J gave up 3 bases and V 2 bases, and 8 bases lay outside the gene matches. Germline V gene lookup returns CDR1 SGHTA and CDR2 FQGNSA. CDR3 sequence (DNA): TGTGCCAGCAGCTTACCTACTAGCGGGGGGGAATTAACAGATACGCAGTATTTT. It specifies CASSLPTSGGELTDTQYF.

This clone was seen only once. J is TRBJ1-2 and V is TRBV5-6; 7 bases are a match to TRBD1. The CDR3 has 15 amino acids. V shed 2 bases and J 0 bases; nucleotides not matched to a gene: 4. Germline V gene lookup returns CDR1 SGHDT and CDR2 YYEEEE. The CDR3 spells CASSLTGASNYGYTF. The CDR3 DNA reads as TGTGCCAGCAGCTTAACAGGGGCCTCTAACTATGGCTACACCTTC.

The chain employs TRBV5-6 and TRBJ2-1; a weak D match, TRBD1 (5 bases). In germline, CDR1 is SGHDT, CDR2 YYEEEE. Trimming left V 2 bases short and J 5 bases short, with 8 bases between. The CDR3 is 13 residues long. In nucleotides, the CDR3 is TGTGCCAGCAGCTTTCTCAGGGACAATGAGCAGTTCTTC. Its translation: CASSFLRDNEQFF.

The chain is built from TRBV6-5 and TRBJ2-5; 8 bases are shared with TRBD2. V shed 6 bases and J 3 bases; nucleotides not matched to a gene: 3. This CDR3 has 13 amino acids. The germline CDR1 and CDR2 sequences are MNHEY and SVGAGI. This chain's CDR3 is CASRSGGEETQYF. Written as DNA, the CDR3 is TGTGCCAGCAGAAGCGGGGGAGAAGAGACCCAGTACTTC.

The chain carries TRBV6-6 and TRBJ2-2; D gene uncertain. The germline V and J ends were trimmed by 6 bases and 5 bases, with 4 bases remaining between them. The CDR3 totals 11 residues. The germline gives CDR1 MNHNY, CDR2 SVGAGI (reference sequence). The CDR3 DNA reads TGTGCCAGCAGAACAACCGGGGAGCTGTTTTTT. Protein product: CASRTTGELFF.

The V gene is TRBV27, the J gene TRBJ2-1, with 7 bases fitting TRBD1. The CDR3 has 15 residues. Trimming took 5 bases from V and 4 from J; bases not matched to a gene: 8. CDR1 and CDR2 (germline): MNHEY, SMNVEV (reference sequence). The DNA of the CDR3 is TGTGCCAGCAGTCTACTAAGGGGGCTTTACAATGAGCAGTTCTTC. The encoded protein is CASSLLRGLYNEQFF.

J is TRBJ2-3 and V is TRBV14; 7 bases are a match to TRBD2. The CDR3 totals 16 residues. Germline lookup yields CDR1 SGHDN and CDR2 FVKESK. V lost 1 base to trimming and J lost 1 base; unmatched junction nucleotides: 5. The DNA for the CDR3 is TGTGCCAGCAGCCAAGCCGGGGGGTACCGCACAGATACGCAGTATTTT. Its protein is CASSQAGGYRTDTQYF.

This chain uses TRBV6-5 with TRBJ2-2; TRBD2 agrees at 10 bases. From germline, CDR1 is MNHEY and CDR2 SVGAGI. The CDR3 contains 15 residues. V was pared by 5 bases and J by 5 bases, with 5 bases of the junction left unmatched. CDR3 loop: CASSRSGGLTGELFF. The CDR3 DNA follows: TGTGCCAGCAGTCGTAGCGGGGGGTTAACCGGGGAGCTGTTTTTT.

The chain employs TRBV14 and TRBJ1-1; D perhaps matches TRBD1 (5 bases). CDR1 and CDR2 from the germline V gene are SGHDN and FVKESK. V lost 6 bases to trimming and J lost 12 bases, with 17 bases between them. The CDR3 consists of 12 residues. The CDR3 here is CASSLPPGVTFF. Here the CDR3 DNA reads TGTGCCAGCAGTCTGCCCCCGGGGGTAACTTTCTTT.

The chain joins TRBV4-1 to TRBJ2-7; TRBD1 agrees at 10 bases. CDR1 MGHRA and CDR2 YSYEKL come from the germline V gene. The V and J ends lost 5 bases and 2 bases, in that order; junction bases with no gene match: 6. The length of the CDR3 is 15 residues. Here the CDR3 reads CASSGGTGDPYEQYF. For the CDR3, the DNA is TGCGCCAGCAGCGGTGGGACAGGGGACCCCTACGAGCAGTACTTC.

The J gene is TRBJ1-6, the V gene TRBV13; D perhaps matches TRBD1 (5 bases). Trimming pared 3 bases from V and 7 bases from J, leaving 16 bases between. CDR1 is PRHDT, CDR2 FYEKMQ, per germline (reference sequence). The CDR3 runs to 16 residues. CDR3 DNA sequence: TGTGCCAGCAGCTTGGAGGGGCGCCGAGAAAATTCACCCCTCCACTTT. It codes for CASSLEGRRENSPLHF.

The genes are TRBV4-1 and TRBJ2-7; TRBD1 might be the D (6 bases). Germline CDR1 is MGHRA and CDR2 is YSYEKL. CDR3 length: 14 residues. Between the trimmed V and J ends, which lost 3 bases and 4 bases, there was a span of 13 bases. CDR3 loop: CASSQKRGLYEQYF. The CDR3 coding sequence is TGCGCCAGCAGCCAGAAAAGGGGGTTGTACGAGCAGTACTTC.

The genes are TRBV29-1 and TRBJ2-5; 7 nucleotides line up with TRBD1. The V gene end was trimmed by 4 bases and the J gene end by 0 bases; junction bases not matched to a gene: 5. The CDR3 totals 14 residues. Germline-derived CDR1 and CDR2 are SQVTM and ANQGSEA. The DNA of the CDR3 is TGCAGCGTTGTTTCACAGGGGAACCAAGAGACCCAGTACTTC. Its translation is CSVVSQGNQETQYF.

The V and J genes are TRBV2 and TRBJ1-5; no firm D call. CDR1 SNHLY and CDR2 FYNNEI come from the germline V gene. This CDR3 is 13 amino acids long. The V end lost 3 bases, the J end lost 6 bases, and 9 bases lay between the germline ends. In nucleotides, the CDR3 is TGTGCCAGCAGTGAGAGGCCAGTTCAGCCCCAGCATTTT. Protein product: CASSERPVQPQHF.